This entry lists 17 T cell receptor beta chains sequenced from one sample in a study of blood T cell repertoires in COVID-19. Profiling relied on immunoSEQ multiplex PCR, and the TCRdb table lists in-frame clones only, not all of them. In the table there are about 170,000 clones, around four fifths of which are singletons. The specimen was peripheral blood. These receptors were taken from a woman between 70 and 85 years old with COVID-19, enrolled during active disease.

This chain connects TRBV30 to TRBJ2-2, with 7 bases fitting TRBD1. CDR1 and CDR2 from the germline V gene are GTSNPN and SVGIG (reference sequence). V gave up 4 bases and J gave up 3 bases; unmatched junction bases: 8. CDR3 length equals 15 residues. The CDR3 nucleotides read TGTGCCTGGAAGAAACGGGACAGAGACACCGGGGAGCTGTTTTTT. Protein: CAWKKRDRDTGELFF.

In regard to this clone: Additional DNA sequences in this sample encode the identical CDR3. The chain is built from TRBV5-1 and TRBJ1-6; D is unresolved. In germline, CDR1 is SGHRS, CDR2 YFSETQ. This CDR3 is 15 amino acids long. Between the trimmed V and J ends, which lost 0 bases and 7 bases, there was a span of 11 bases. The CDR3 nucleotides read TGCGCCAGCAGCTTGGATGGTCAGGAAAATTCACCCCTCCACTTT. This gives the protein CASSLDGQENSPLHF.

The CDR3 protein is CATQRGLSYEQYV. In DNA, the CDR3 is TGTGCCACTCAAAGAGGGCTATCCTACGAGCAGTACGTC. V is TRBV28 and J is TRBJ2-7, with D maybe TRBD2 (5 bases). Per germline, CDR1 MDHEN and CDR2 SYDVKM. The V end was cut by 10 bases, the J end by 1 base, with 14 bases between. The CDR3 covers 13 residues.

The CDR3 DNA sequence: TGTGCCACCGGCCCGGGTGGGGCCAACGTCCTGACTTTC. Translated, it gives CATGPGGANVLTF. The V call is TRBV24-1, the J call TRBJ2-6; D unclear. V lost 9 bases, J lost 3 bases, and 8 bases lay in between. Germline V gives CDR1 KGHDR, CDR2 SFDVKD. This CDR3 has 13 amino acids.

The CDR3 sequence is CASSQEGGGNTEAFF. The CDR3 bases are TGTGCCAGCAGCCAAGAGGGAGGAGGGAACACTGAAGCTTTCTTT. The chain recombines TRBV3-1 (or the pseudogene TRBV3-2) with TRBJ1-1; no firm D call. The CDR3 runs 15 residues. Trimming removed 0 bases at V and 1 base at J, with 9 bases between. From germline, CDR1 is LGHDT and CDR2 YNNKEL (reference sequence).

The chain uses TRBV6-5 and TRBJ2-5; 13 bases map to TRBD2. This CDR3 has 15 amino acids. Germline CDR1 is MNHEY and CDR2 is SVGAGI. J lost 3 bases, V lost 6 bases, and 4 bases had no gene match. The CDR3 DNA follows: TGTGCCAGCAGCCCCGGGACTAGCGGGAAAGAGACCCAGTACTTC. Translating gives CASSPGTSGKETQYF.

The chain has TRBV27 and TRBJ2-3; 11 positions match TRBD2. Germline V gives CDR1 MNHEY, CDR2 SMNVEV (reference sequence). The CDR3 spans 16 residues. Germline trimming cut 6 bases from V and 6 bases from J; bases unmatched to any gene: 11. CDR3 nucleotide sequence: TGTGCCAGCAGCCCGGTACTAGCGGGAGTTTCGGATACGCAGTATTTT. The encoded protein is CASSPVLAGVSDTQYF.

The chain has TRBV5-6 and TRBJ2-5, with 7 nucleotides matching TRBD2. Germline lookup yields CDR1 SGHDT and CDR2 YYEEEE. This CDR3 contains 13 residues. V was clipped by 4 bases and J by 4 bases; unmatched bases: 4. The CDR3 region is CASSQTGGETQYF. The CDR3 nucleotides read TGTGCCAGCAGCCAGACGGGGGGAGAGACCCAGTACTTC. The full variable domain, with the rest looked up from reference TRBV5-6 and TRBJ2-5, is DAGVTQSPTHLIKTRGQQVTLRCSPKSGHDTVSWYQQALGQGPQFIFQYYEEEERQRGNFPDRFSGHQFPNYSSELNVNALLLGDSALYLCASSQTGGETQYFGPGTRLLVL.

This sequence joins TRBV18 and TRBJ1-1; D remains ambiguous. Germline V gene sequence: CDR1 KGHSH, CDR2 LQKENI. V shed 3 bases and J shed 2 bases, with 10 bases lying between them. This CDR3 contains 14 residues. CDR3 region: CASSPTQTNTEAFF. The CDR3 DNA reads as TGTGCCAGCTCACCTACTCAGACAAACACTGAAGCTTTCTTT.

The gene calls are TRBV4-1 and TRBJ2-1, with D perhaps matching TRBD1 (6 bases). CDR1 is MGHRA and CDR2 is YSYEKL in the germline V gene. V was clipped by 0 bases and J by 6 bases, with 21 bases between them. The CDR3 loop spans 18 amino acids. CDR3 protein: CASSQDRESLRGINEQFF. The CDR3 DNA sequence: TGCGCCAGCAGCCAAGATAGGGAGTCGCTCAGGGGAATCAATGAGCAGTTCTTC.

The chain uses TRBV10-3 and TRBJ1-1; 8 bases map to TRBD1. Germline V gene data show CDR1 as ENHRY and CDR2 as SYGVKD. Trimming cost V 6 bases and J 4 bases; bases outside gene matches: 4. This CDR3 contains 13 residues. CDR3 sequence (DNA): TGTGCCATCAGCCGAGACAGGGGCACTGAAGCTTTCTTT. This sequence encodes CAISRDRGTEAFF.

This clone appeared a single time. The CDR3 sequence is CASSYSDRGIGEQYF. CDR3 sequence (DNA): TGTGCCAGCAGTTACTCGGACAGGGGAATAGGCGAGCAGTACTTC. The chain recombines TRBV6-5 with TRBJ2-7; 9 bases align to TRBD1. This CDR3 is 15 amino acids long. Trimming at V came to 0 bases and at J to 6 bases, leaving 6 bases not matched to a gene. Germline V CDR1 and CDR2: MNHEY, SVGAGI.

The chain couples TRBV19 to TRBJ1-1, with a possible D match to TRBD1 (6 bases). The CDR3 extends over 14 amino acids. The germline V and J ends were trimmed by 3 bases and 4 bases, with 12 bases remaining between them. CDR1 is LNHDA and CDR2 is SQIVND in the germline V gene (reference sequence). CDR3 sequence (DNA): TGTGCCAGTAGTATGCGAGGGGGAAGCACTGAAGCTTTCTTT. Translation: CASSMRGGSTEAFF. Filled out from reference TRBV19 and TRBJ1-1, the complete variable domain reads DGGITQSPKYLFRKEGQNVTLSCEQNLNHDAMYWYRQDPGQGLRLIYYSQIVNDFQKGDIAEGYSVSREKKESFPLTVTSAQKNPTAFYLCASSMRGGSTEAFFGQGTRLTVV.

The chain has TRBV14 and TRBJ1-3; D uncertain. The germline CDR1 and CDR2 sequences are SGHDN and FVKESK. The CDR3 length is 17 residues. The ends were cut back, 3 bases at V and 0 bases at J, with 15 bases in the middle. CDR3 sequence reads: CASSHEPTDFSGNTIYF. The DNA for the CDR3 is TGTGCCAGCAGCCACGAACCCACGGACTTCTCTGGAAACACCATATATTTT.

The J gene is TRBJ2-7, the V gene TRBV28; TRBD1 agrees at 10 bases. The CDR3 runs to 13 residues. Germline loops: CDR1 MDHEN, CDR2 SYDVKM. The J segment lost 5 bases and the V segment lost 5 bases, leaving 3 bases of the junction unmatched. The chain's CDR3 is CASSDRGHDEQYF. For the CDR3, the DNA is TGTGCCAGCAGTGACAGGGGGCATGACGAGCAGTACTTC.

J is TRBJ1-2 and V is TRBV28; no clear D gene. V dropped 6 bases and J dropped 8 bases, with 19 bases sitting between them. This CDR3 has 14 amino acids. From germline, CDR1 is MDHEN and CDR2 SYDVKM. Here the CDR3 DNA reads TGTGCCAGCAGATACCTACTGGAGGGCGAAGGCTACACCTTC. Translating gives CASRYLLEGEGYTF.

The chain combines TRBV28 with TRBJ2-2; 8 nucleotides line up with TRBD1. V shed 2 bases and J 4 bases; nucleotides not matched to a gene: 6. CDR3 length equals 16 residues. Germline lookup yields CDR1 MDHEN and CDR2 SYDVKM. The CDR3 is CASSLHATGATGELFF. In DNA, the CDR3 is TGTGCCAGCAGTTTACATGCGACAGGGGCCACCGGGGAGCTGTTTTTT.